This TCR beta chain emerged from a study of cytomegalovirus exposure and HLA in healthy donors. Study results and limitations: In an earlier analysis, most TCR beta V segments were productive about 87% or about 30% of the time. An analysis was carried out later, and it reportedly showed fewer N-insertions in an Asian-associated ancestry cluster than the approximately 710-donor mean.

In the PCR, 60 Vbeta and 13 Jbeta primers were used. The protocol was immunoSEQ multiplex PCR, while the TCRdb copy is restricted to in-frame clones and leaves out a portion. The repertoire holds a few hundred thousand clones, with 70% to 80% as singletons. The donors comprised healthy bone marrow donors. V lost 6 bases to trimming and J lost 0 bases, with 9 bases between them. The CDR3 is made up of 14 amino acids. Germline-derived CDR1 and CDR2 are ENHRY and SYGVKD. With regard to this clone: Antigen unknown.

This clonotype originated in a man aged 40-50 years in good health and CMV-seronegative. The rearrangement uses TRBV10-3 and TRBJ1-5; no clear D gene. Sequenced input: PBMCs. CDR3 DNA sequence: TGTGCCATCAGCCCGGGTCTTAGCAATCAGCCCCAGCATTTT. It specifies CAISPGLSNQPQHF.